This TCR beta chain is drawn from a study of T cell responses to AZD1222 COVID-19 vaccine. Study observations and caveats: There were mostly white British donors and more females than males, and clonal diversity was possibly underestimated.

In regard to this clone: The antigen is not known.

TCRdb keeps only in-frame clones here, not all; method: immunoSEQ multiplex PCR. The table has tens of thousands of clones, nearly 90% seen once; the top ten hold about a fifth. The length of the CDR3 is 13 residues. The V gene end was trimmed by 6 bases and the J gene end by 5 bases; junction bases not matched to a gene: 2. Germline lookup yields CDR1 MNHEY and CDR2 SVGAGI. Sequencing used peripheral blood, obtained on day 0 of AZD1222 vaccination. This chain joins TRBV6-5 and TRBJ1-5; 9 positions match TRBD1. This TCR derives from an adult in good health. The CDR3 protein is CASRQGAHQPQHF. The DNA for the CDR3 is TGTGCCAGCAGACAGGGGGCGCATCAGCCCCAGCATTTT.